The 12 T cell receptor beta chains listed next were all sequenced from one sample in a study of blood T cells in healthy people across ages (dated by TCRdb to about 2015). The library was built by means of 5' RACE. The sequencer listed for this sample is Illumina HiSeq 2500. The second PCR ran for roughly 6 to 11 cycles and used a J-beta primer mix along with a sample-barcoded 5' primer. TCRdb reworked the public reads: Q25 trimming with fastp, MiXCR clone assembly, productive beta chains retained. When rows share a CDR3 protein, they turn into one entry using the most common DNA and genes. A total of approximately 940,000 distinct CDR3 sequences appear in this sample, 45% to 50% of them only once. The biggest ten clones account for about an eighth of the sample. Sequencing used blood. These receptors originate from a man younger than 45 in good health.

At least ten counts were recorded for this clonotype. The chain carries TRBV7-2 and TRBJ2-1, with unresolved D. This CDR3 has 13 amino acids. V was trimmed by 8 bases and J by 8 bases, leaving 16 bases between them. Per the germline V gene, CDR1 is SGHTA and CDR2 is FQGNSA. DNA of the CDR3: TGTGCCAGCGCCCTGCGAGCCGTCCATGAGCAGTTCTTC. Translated, it gives CASALRAVHEQFF.

The V and J genes are TRBV6-4 and TRBJ2-5; TRBD2 aligns across 10 bases. This CDR3 comprises 15 residues. The trim removed 3 bases at V and 11 bases at J, leaving 12 bases unmatched. Per the germline V gene, CDR1 is MRHNA and CDR2 is SNTAGT. The CDR3 bases are TGTGCCAGCAGTGAGTCTAGCGGGGGCTACAATGAGCAGTACTTC. As protein: CASSESSGGYNEQYF.

This clonotype was seen a few times. The J gene is TRBJ1-2, the V gene TRBV28; the D gene is possibly TRBD1 (5 bases). Germline V gene sequence: CDR1 MDHEN, CDR2 SYDVKM. Trimming removed 4 bases at V and 9 bases at J, with 21 bases between. The length of the CDR3 is 15 residues. CDR3 in DNA: TGTGCCAGCAGTTCCCCAGAGGGGAGCCTCCGGCGCTACACCTTC. Its protein is CASSSPEGSLRRYTF.

V is TRBV20-1 and J is TRBJ2-7, with D hard to call. The CDR3 runs 14 residues. The V gene lost 3 bases and the J gene lost 0 bases, with 12 bases spanning the gap. CDR1 is DFQATT and CDR2 is SNEGSKA in the germline V gene (reference sequence). CDR3 DNA: TGCAGTGCTAGCGACCCAGAAGGCTCCTACGAGCAGTACTTC. Amino acid sequence: CSASDPEGSYEQYF.

There are a few counts of this clonotype. The genes are TRBV4-3 and TRBJ2-2, with D tentatively TRBD1 (5 bases). V dropped 3 bases and J dropped 0 bases, with 11 bases sitting between them. This CDR3 is built from 16 residues. The germline CDR1 and CDR2 sequences are LGHNA and YSLEER. The CDR3 loop is CASSHFGATNTGELFF. The CDR3 nucleotides are TGCGCCAGCAGCCACTTTGGGGCCACGAACACCGGGGAGCTGTTTTTT.

This clonotype was counted a few times. V and J are TRBV25-1 and TRBJ2-3, with D hard to call. Trimming stripped 5 bases from V and 5 bases from J, with 5 bases between. Germline assignment: CDR1 MGHDK and CDR2 SYGVNS. The CDR3 spans 11 residues. Written as DNA, the CDR3 is TGTGCCAGCAGTACCGGAGATACGCAGTATTTT. Translation: CASSTGDTQYF. The full variable domain, its missing parts supplied by reference TRBV25-1 and TRBJ2-3, is EADIYQTPRYLVIGTGKKITLECSQTMGHDKMYWYQQDPGMELHLIHYSYGVNSTEKGDLSSESTVSRIRTEHFPLTLESARPSHTSQYLCASSTGDTQYFGPGTRLTVL.

The rearrangement uses TRBV30 and TRBJ1-5, with a possible D match to TRBD1 (5 bases). The CDR3 contains 13 residues. CDR1 is GTSNPN, CDR2 SVGIG, per germline (reference sequence). V was cut by 4 bases and J by 4 bases, with 11 bases left in between. CDR3 protein: CAWKETENQPQHF. DNA of the CDR3: TGTGCCTGGAAAGAGACAGAAAATCAGCCCCAGCATTTT.

Ten or more counts support this clonotype. The chain is built from TRBV24-1 and TRBJ1-4, with TRBD1 matching over 7 bases. Germline V lookup: CDR1 KGHDR, CDR2 SFDVKD. The CDR3 length is 15 residues. V lost 4 bases to trimming and J lost 7 bases; unmatched junction nucleotides: 8. CDR3 protein: CATSDHRGVGEKLFF. The CDR3 DNA follows: TGTGCCACCAGTGACCACAGGGGAGTGGGTGAAAAACTGTTTTTT.

V gene TRBV28 combines with J gene TRBJ1-1, with a weak D call TRBD1 (6 bases). CDR1 and CDR2 (germline): MDHEN, SYDVKM. The CDR3 loop spans 16 amino acids. Trimming stripped 4 bases from V and 2 bases from J, with 17 bases between. The CDR3 sequence is CASSWGGGHQNTEAFF. The CDR3 bases are TGTGCCAGCAGTTGGGGTGGGGGACACCAAAACACTGAAGCTTTCTTT. The complete variable domain, with remaining parts taken from reference TRBV28 and TRBJ1-1, reads DVKVTQSSRYLVKRTGEKVFLECVQDMDHENMFWYRQDPGLGLRLIYFSYDVKMKEKGDIPEGYSVSREKKERFSLILESASTNQTSMYLCASSWGGGHQNTEAFFGQGTRLTVV.

The V gene is TRBV9, the J gene TRBJ1-1, with D uncertain. V lost 0 bases to trimming and J lost 1 base, with 7 bases between them. This CDR3 spans 14 amino acids. Germline CDR1 reads SGDLS; CDR2 reads YYNGEE. The CDR3 sequence is CASSVEAQNTEAFF. CDR3 in DNA: TGTGCCAGCAGCGTAGAGGCCCAGAACACTGAAGCTTTCTTT.

The CDR3 spells CASSFISGTSSLSEQFF. The CDR3 nucleotides read TGTGCCAGCAGTTTTATTAGCGGGACTTCTTCGCTGAGCGAGCAGTTCTTC. The chain links TRBV28 to TRBJ2-1; TRBD2 matches 8 bases. Germline V gene lookup returns CDR1 MDHEN and CDR2 SYDVKM. There are 17 residues in the CDR3. J was trimmed by 10 bases and V by 3 bases; bases with no gene match: 17.

The rearrangement uses TRBV4-2 and TRBJ2-1, with TRBD2 identical over 7 bases. The germline gives CDR1 LGHNA, CDR2 YNFKEQ. Trimming at V came to 1 base and at J to 6 bases, leaving 3 bases not matched to a gene. The CDR3 length is 14 residues. CDR3 nucleotide sequence: TGTGCCAGCAGCCAAGTTATAGCGGGCAATGAGCAGTTCTTC. It codes for CASSQVIAGNEQFF.